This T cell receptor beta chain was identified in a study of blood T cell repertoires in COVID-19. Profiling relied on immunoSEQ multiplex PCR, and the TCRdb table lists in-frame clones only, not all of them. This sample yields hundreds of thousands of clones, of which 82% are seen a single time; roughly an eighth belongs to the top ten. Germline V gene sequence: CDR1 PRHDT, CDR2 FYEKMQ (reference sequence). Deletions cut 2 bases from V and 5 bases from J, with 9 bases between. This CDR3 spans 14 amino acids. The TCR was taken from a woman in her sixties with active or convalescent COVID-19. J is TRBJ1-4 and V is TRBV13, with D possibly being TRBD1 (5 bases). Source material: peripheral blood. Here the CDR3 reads CASSLTGTNEKLFF. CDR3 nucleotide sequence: TGTGCCAGCAGCTTAACAGGAACCAATGAAAAACTGTTTTTT.